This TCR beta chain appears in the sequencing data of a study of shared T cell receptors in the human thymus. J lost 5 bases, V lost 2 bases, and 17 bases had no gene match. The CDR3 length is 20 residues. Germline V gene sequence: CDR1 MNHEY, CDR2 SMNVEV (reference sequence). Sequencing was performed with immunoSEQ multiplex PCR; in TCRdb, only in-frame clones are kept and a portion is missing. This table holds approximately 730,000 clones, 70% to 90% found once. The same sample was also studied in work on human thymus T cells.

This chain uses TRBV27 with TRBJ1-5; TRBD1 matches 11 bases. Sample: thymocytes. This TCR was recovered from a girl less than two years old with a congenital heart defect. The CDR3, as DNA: TGTGCCAGCAGTTTAACCGCTGTCGGGACAGGGGGAGAAGGGGATCAGCCCCAGCATTTT. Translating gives CASSLTAVGTGGEGDQPQHF.